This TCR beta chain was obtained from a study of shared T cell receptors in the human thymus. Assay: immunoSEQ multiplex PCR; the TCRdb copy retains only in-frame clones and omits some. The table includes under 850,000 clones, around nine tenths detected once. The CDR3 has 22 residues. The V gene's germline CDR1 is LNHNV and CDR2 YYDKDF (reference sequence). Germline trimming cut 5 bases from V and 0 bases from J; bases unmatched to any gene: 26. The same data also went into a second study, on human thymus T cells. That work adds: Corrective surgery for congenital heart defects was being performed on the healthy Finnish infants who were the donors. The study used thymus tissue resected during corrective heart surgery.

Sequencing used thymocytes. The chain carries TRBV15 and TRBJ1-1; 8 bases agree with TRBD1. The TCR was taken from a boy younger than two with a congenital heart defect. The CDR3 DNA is TGTGCCACCAGCTGGACCGACCGGGACAGGCGCGAATTGCCTATCATGAACACTGAAGCTTTCTTT. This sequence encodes CATSWTDRDRRELPIMNTEAFF.